The rows below give T cell receptor beta chains drawn from one sample of a study of circulating and synovial CD4+ cells in juvenile arthritis. The repertoire was sequenced with immunoSEQ multiplex PCR; TCRdb's copy has only in-frame clones and lacks some. The sample has over 30,000 clones; roughly 96% are singletons. Material for sequencing was CD4+ T cells from blood. The receptors derive from a human donor with juvenile idiopathic arthritis. Both conserved end residues are trimmed from each CDR3. Each record gives: CDR3 protein, J gene, V gene, D gene. A D gene is named only where the DNA matches it firmly.

ASRFFGTGSEKLF TRBJ1-4 TRBV28 TRBD1
ASRVGGTNTGELF TRBJ2-2 TRBV5-4 NA
ASSRTGGANYGYT TRBJ1-2 TRBV19 TRBD1
ASSSGTGWYGYT TRBJ1-2 TRBV25-1 TRBD1
ASSLGQGANEQF TRBJ2-1 TRBV5-5 TRBD1
ASSLEDRYEQY TRBJ2-7 TRBV5-1 NA
ASSTNQGSGAF TRBJ1-1 TRBV28 NA
ASKGPGSNEQY TRBJ2-7 TRBV27 NA
ASSGRQGAETDTQY TRBJ2-3 TRBV28 TRBD1
ASTGVRVGEQF TRBJ2-1 TRBV13 NA
ASSTGGTGQGKLF TRBJ1-4 TRBV6-6 TRBD1
ASSLGTGTSEETQY TRBJ2-5 TRBV11-2 TRBD2
ASSLGPEEGETQY TRBJ2-5 TRBV9 NA
ASSPSEGAVYEQY NA TRBV18 TRBD1
ASSLGQGYNSPLH TRBJ1-6 TRBV5-1 TRBD1
ASSQERGSGSFYEQF TRBJ2-1 TRBV4-2 NA
ASSLRDTQY TRBJ2-3 TRBV7-2 NA
ASSYSTKQGMTEAF TRBJ1-1 TRBV6-6 NA
ASSAPPNSPLNTEAF TRBJ1-1 TRBV9 NA
ASSSNYGYT TRBJ1-2 TRBV28 NA
ASSRQAQKNIQY TRBJ2-4 TRBV7-2 NA
ASTGWGQGADTQY TRBJ2-3 TRBV6-1 TRBD1
ASSSGQGSNQPQH TRBJ1-5 TRBV7-9 TRBD1